These 19 T cell receptor beta chains were all obtained from the same sample, sequenced in a study of T cells after yellow fever vaccination. One entry per CDR3 protein, called by TCRdb with MiXCR from the 5' RACE reads. Here the sample spans some 22,000 distinct CDR3 sequences, 5.2% being singletons. The input for sequencing was PBMCs, either bulk or a sorted T-cell subset (CD4+, CD8+, memory, or dextramer-sorted; not recorded which), taken around 45 days after the first yellow fever vaccination. The origin of the receptors is a man between 18 and 29 years old who received the YFV17D yellow fever vaccine.

This clonotype is labeled as medium-sized. The chain joins TRBV5-1 to TRBJ2-7, with 8 positions matching TRBD1. Looked up from germline, CDR1 is SGHRS and CDR2 is YFSETQ. V dropped 2 bases and J dropped 6; count of bases not matched to a gene: 4. The CDR3 extends over 13 amino acids. This CDR3 reads CASSFGQGSEQYF. The CDR3 DNA reads as TGCGCCAGCAGCTTTGGACAGGGCAGCGAGCAGTACTTC.

This clonotype was observed many times. The chain employs TRBV5-6 and TRBJ2-6; D is uncertain. Trimming cost V 4 bases and J 0 bases, with 11 bases left between them. Germline CDR1 and CDR2: SGHDT and YYEEEE. This CDR3 spans 16 amino acids. The CDR3 here is CASSREVHSGANVLTF. The CDR3 nucleotides are TGTGCCAGCAGCCGTGAGGTTCACTCTGGGGCCAACGTCCTGACTTTC.

In this sample, this clonotype turned up a few times. The gene calls are TRBV28 and TRBJ2-7, with TRBD2 matching over 7 bases. In germline, CDR1 is MDHEN, CDR2 SYDVKM. The CDR3 extends over 17 amino acids. V lost 7 bases, J lost 3 bases, and 18 bases stayed unmatched. In nucleotides, the CDR3 is TGTGCCAGCAACGCCGGGGGGTGGGCACCGCCATTCTACGAGCAGTACGTC. Protein product: CASNAGGWAPPFYEQYV.

There are a few counts of this clonotype. Its ends do not fully match the called genes, so a read error is possible. This chain joins TRBV27 and TRBJ1-1; maybe TRBD1 (5 bases). The length of the CDR3 is 19 residues. Germline V lookup: CDR1 MNHEY, CDR2 SMNVEV (reference sequence). As DNA, the CDR3 is TGTGCCTGCAGTTTAAGTCGAGCGTGGCTCACAGGCTTGAACACTGAAGCTTTCTTT. This encodes CACSLSRAWLTGLNTEAFF.

This clonotype was counted many times. The chain employs TRBV7-9 and TRBJ1-5, with 7 positions matching TRBD1. Germline V gives CDR1 SEHNR, CDR2 FQNEAQ (reference sequence). This CDR3 spans 14 amino acids. Trimming cost V 6 bases and J 11 bases; bases outside gene matches: 13. In nucleotides, the CDR3 is TGTGCCAGCAGTTCCGGGACAGAGGCTTCAGCCCAGCATTTT. Residues: CASSSGTEASAQHF.

This clonotype was seen a few times. V usage is TRBV18 and J usage is TRBJ1-5; TRBD1 matches 10 bases. The CDR3 contains 15 residues. CDR1 and CDR2 (germline): KGHSH, LQKENI. After removal of 6 bases from V and 2 bases from J, the junction contained 4 bases not matched to a gene. The CDR3 sequence: CASSTGTGGNQPQHF. The DNA of the CDR3 is TGTGCCAGCTCGACCGGGACAGGGGGCAATCAGCCCCAGCATTTT.

This clonotype was counted at least ten times. The V gene is TRBV7-2, the J gene TRBJ1-2, with 7 bases lining up with TRBD1. Trimming took 5 bases from V and 6 from J; bases not matched to a gene: 9. The CDR3 has 14 residues. CDR1 SGHTA and CDR2 FQGNSA come from the germline V gene. The CDR3 spells CASSHPGGRDGYTF. CDR3 sequence (DNA): TGTGCCAGCAGCCACCCAGGGGGGCGGGATGGCTACACCTTC.

This clonotype appeared a few times. The chain has TRBV9 and TRBJ2-7, with D possibly being TRBD2 (6 bases). The CDR3 extends over 14 amino acids. Trimming removed 0 bases at V and 3 bases at J, with 10 bases between. CDR1 and CDR2 from the germline V gene are SGDLS and YYNGEE. CDR3 sequence (DNA): TGTGCCAGCAGCGTAGGCGGGGAGGACTACGAGCAGTACTTC. It encodes CASSVGGEDYEQYF.

This clonotype was seen many times. The chain recombines TRBV7-2 with TRBJ1-2, with 7 bases identical to TRBD1. The CDR3 loop spans 14 amino acids. CDR1 is SGHTA and CDR2 is FQGNSA in the germline V gene. V lost 5 bases to trimming and J lost 4 bases; unmatched junction nucleotides: 7. CDR3 DNA sequence: TGTGCCAGCAGCCTAACCGGGACAGCCTATGGCTACACCTTC. Encoded protein: CASSLTGTAYGYTF.

This clonotype came up many times. For the CDR3, the DNA is TGCGCCAGCAGCCAAGATTTGGACGACAGGGGGCGTATAGGACCCCTCCACTTT. It encodes CASSQDLDDRGRIGPLHF. This sequence joins TRBV4-3 and TRBJ1-6; 10 positions match TRBD1. Trimming at V came to 0 bases and at J to 12 bases, leaving 14 bases not matched to a gene. In germline, CDR1 is LGHNA, CDR2 YSLEER. This CDR3 region has 18 residues.

This clonotype appeared many times. The V call is TRBV28, the J call TRBJ2-7; D may be TRBD1 or TRBD2 (5 bases each). Germline V gives CDR1 MDHEN, CDR2 SYDVKM. V lost 6 bases, J lost 3 bases, and 9 bases lay in between. This CDR3 has 12 residues. The CDR3 loop is CASSPGGYEQYF. In nucleotides, the CDR3 is TGTGCCAGCAGCCCTGGGGGCTACGAGCAGTACTTC.

The table lists this clonotype with many counts. The rearrangement uses TRBV5-1 and TRBJ1-1, with a tentative D call TRBD1 (5 bases). V lost 3 bases and J lost 4, with 16 bases in between. This CDR3 is built from 15 residues. Germline V gene lookup returns CDR1 SGHRS and CDR2 YFSETQ. The CDR3 sequence: CASSSLGVGSTEAFF. As DNA, the CDR3 is TGCGCCAGCAGCTCATTGGGGGTGGGGAGCACTGAAGCTTTCTTT.

This clonotype was counted ten times or more. The chain links TRBV6-6 to TRBJ1-2; a possible D gene is TRBD1 (6 bases). Per germline, CDR1 MNHNY and CDR2 SVGAGI (reference sequence). V was clipped by 5 bases and J by 6 bases, with 10 bases between them. CDR3 length: 12 residues. CDR3 amino acids: CASSQTGDGYTF. The DNA for the CDR3 is TGTGCCAGCAGTCAGACAGGCGATGGCTACACCTTC.

In its sample, this clonotype ranks as medium-sized. V usage is TRBV7-9 and J usage is TRBJ2-7; D may match TRBD1 or TRBD2 (5 bases each). Trimming took 5 bases from V and 3 from J, leaving 11 bases between them. Germline V gives CDR1 SEHNR, CDR2 FQNEAQ (reference sequence). The CDR3 spans 13 residues. The CDR3 here is CASSPGQVYEQYF. CDR3 bases: TGTGCCAGCAGCCCGGGGCAGGTCTACGAGCAGTACTTC.

This clonotype was observed many times. V and J are TRBV5-1 and TRBJ2-5, with 7 positions matching TRBD2. The V and J ends lost 0 bases and 4 bases, in that order; junction bases with no gene match: 0. This CDR3 contains 13 residues. Germline CDR1 is SGHRS and CDR2 is YFSETQ. The DNA of the CDR3 is TGCGCCAGCAGCTTGGCGGGGGGAGAGACCCAGTACTTC. This codes for CASSLAGGETQYF. The full variable domain, completed using reference TRBV5-1 and TRBJ2-5, is KAGVTQTPRYLIKTRGQQVTLSCSPISGHRSVSWYQQTPGQGLQFLFEYFSETQRNKGNFPGRFSGRQFSNSRSEMNVSTLELGDSALYLCASSLAGGETQYFGPGTRLLVL.

Many counts were recorded for this clonotype. In DNA form, the CDR3 reads TGTGCCAGCAGGGAGACAGGGTCGGGAAACACCATATATTTT. Its protein product is CASRETGSGNTIYF. The chain joins TRBV12-3 or TRBV12-4 to TRBJ1-3, with 7 bases that match TRBD1. The CDR3 has 14 amino acids. With V trimmed by 6 bases and J by 4 bases, 6 bases remained unmatched.

By share, this clonotype ranks as medium-sized. The genes are TRBV5-6 and TRBJ2-7; no firm D call. Germline V gives CDR1 SGHDT, CDR2 YYEEEE. The V end was cut by 1 base, the J end by 2 bases, with 10 bases between. The CDR3 is made up of 14 amino acids. DNA of the CDR3: TGTGCCAGCAGCTTGCATCTGGATACCTACGAGCAGTACTTC. Its translation is CASSLHLDTYEQYF.

This clonotype has at least ten counts. The chain combines TRBV11-2 with TRBJ2-7; 10 nucleotides agree with TRBD1. The CDR3 totals 15 residues. V lost 1 base to trimming and J lost 4 bases; unmatched junction nucleotides: 4. From germline, CDR1 is SGHAT and CDR2 FQNNGV. The CDR3 DNA follows: TGTGCCAGCAGCTTAGGGACAGGGGGACTATACGAGCAGTACTTC. It encodes CASSLGTGGLYEQYF.

This clonotype was counted at least ten times. The genes are TRBV7-2 and TRBJ2-3, with 10 nucleotides matching TRBD2. V shed 5 bases and J 4 bases; nucleotides not matched to a gene: 9. CDR1 is SGHTA, CDR2 FQGNSA, per germline. The CDR3 has 16 amino acids. DNA for the CDR3: TGTGCCAGCAGCCCCGTCCTAGCGGGGGTTGCAGATACGCAGTATTTT. Protein product: CASSPVLAGVADTQYF.